A selection of T cell receptor beta chains follows, all from one sample in a study of blood T cell repertoires in COVID-19. Assay: immunoSEQ multiplex PCR; the TCRdb copy retains only in-frame clones and omits some. The sample yields hundreds of thousands of clones, about 85% seen once. Sequencing input: peripheral blood. These receptors were collected from a woman between 18 and 29 years old who had recovered from COVID-19. Each CDR3 is given with its conserved first and last residue. Fields, in order: D gene, clone size, J gene, V gene, CDR3 DNA, CDR3 protein. D genes are given only for firm matches. Where a row states a size, it is once, few, many or the class of an expanded clone; other rows omit it.

.	.	TRBJ2-7	TRBV7-2	TGTGCCAGCAGCTCGACAGGGGAGGGGAACGAGCAGTACTTC	CASSSTGEGNEQYF
.	.	TRBJ1-4	TRBV7-6	TGTGCCAAGGCGGGAGGCGGGGAAAAACTGTTTTTT	CAKAGGGEKLFF
TRBD1	.	TRBJ2-7	TRBV2	TGTGCCAGCAGTGAACGTTTAGTATCCGGGACAGGGGGCCGGTTTAGAGAGCAGTACTTC	CASSERLVSGTGGRFREQYF
.	.	TRBJ2-2	TRBV24-1	TGTGCCACCAGTGATTTGGCGCGGGCCCACGGGGAGCTGTTTTTT	CATSDLARAHGELFF
TRBD1	.	TRBJ1-1	TRBV30	TGTGCACGGGACAGGGGGATGAACACTGAAGCTTTCTTT	CARDRGMNTEAFF
.	.	TRBJ2-5	TRBV3-1/TRBV3-2	TGTGCCAGCAGCCAAGGACTGGTGCAGTACTTC	CASSQGLVQYF
TRBD2	.	TRBJ2-1	TRBV11-2	TGTGCCAGCACCGGACTAGCGGGAGACAATGAGCAGTTCTTC	CASTGLAGDNEQFF
.	.	TRBJ2-1	TRBV20-1	TGCAGTGCTAGTGATCCGGGACACGACTACAATGAGCAGTTCTTC	CSASDPGHDYNEQFF
TRBD2	few	TRBJ2-2	TRBV7-2	TGTGCCAGCAGCCCGACTAGCGACACCGGGGAGCTGTTTTTT	CASSPTSDTGELFF
TRBD2	.	TRBJ2-3	TRBV28	TGTGCCAGCAGTCCGACGGGAGGGCCGGCAGATACGCAGTATTTT	CASSPTGGPADTQYF
.	.	TRBJ1-2	TRBV9	TGTGCCAGCAGCCTGTCGGGACTTCCAAACTATGGCTACACCTTC	CASSLSGLPNYGYTF
.	.	TRBJ2-5	TRBV4-2	TGTGCCAGCAGCCAAGTTGTGACGGGATCGCAAGAGACCCAGTACTTC	CASSQVVTGSQETQYF
.	.	TRBJ1-2	TRBV29-1	TGCAGCGCTGGACAGCCTCCCTATGGCTACACCTTC	CSAGQPPYGYTF
.	.	TRBJ2-5	TRBV2	TGTGCCAGCAAACCGGGACATCTACAGGAGACCCAGTACTTC	CASKPGHLQETQYF
.	.	TRBJ1-1	TRBV27	TGTGCCAGCAGTTTAGGGTTTGGCAGGGCAAACACTGAAGCTTTCTTT	CASSLGFGRANTEAFF
TRBD1	.	TRBJ2-1	TRBV19	TGTGCCAGTAGTAGATCGGGACAGGGGGGGAGGGAGCAGTTCTTC	CASSRSGQGGREQFF
.	.	TRBJ2-1	TRBV7-2	TGTGCCAGCAGCTTCGGCGGATACAATGAGCAGTTCTTC	CASSFGGYNEQFF
TRBD1	.	TRBJ1-1	TRBV6-6	TGTGCCAGCAGTTACGCATCGACAGGGGGCGATGAAGCTTTCTTT	CASSYASTGGDEAFF
.	.	TRBJ1-6	TRBV10-3	TGTGCCATCAGTGAGCAGGGGCCAGGCTCACCCCTCCACTTT	CAISEQGPGSPLHF
.	.	TRBJ1-6	TRBV27	TGTGCCAGCAGTTTTGGGGGGACCACGGGACCCCTCCACTTT	CASSFGGTTGPLHF
.	.	TRBJ1-4	TRBV18	TGTGCCAGCTCACCAAGCGGCGGGGGCGGGGAAAAACTGTTTTTT	CASSPSGGGGEKLFF
TRBD2	.	TRBJ2-7	TRBV11-1	TGTGCCAGCAGCTTGACTAGCGGGGACACCTACGAGCAGTACTTC	CASSLTSGDTYEQYF
TRBD1	few	TRBJ1-1	TRBV18	TGTGCCAGCTCACCCGAGGGGGCGAATGTAGCTTTCTTT	CASSPEGANVAFF
.	.	TRBJ2-7	TRBV7-9	TGTGCCAGCAGCTTAGCTTTTACCTACGAGCAGTACTTC	CASSLAFTYEQYF